This paragraph covers one T cell receptor (beta chain) sequence. Antigen unknown. Making use of molecular barcodes, quantitative 5'-RACE generated TCR beta libraries. MiXCR was run by TCRdb on the 5' RACE reads, yielding one entry per CDR3 protein. The top ten hold more than 15% of the sample, which has roughly 180,000 distinct CDR3 sequences, 13% seen once. This record comes from a study of CD8 T cells in ankylosing spondylitis. General study points: The study looked at matched synovial fluid samples from ankylosing spondylitis patients. Disease-linked clones were reported to be significantly enriched there. Disease-associated clonotypes exhibited CD8+ identity and were relatively infrequent in peripheral blood.

The receptor was derived from a male donor with ankylosing spondylitis or in good health (not recorded which). Specimen: blood, either unsorted or a sorted T cell fraction (not recorded which).

CDR3 in amino acids: CSVASQVYEQYF. In DNA form, the CDR3 reads TGCAGCGTTGCTTCACAGGTCTACGAGCAGTACTTC. This chain joins TRBV29-1 and TRBJ2-7; D might be TRBD1 (5 bases). Trimming removed 4 bases from V and 3 bases from J, with 10 bases in between. The CDR3 runs to 12 residues. From germline, CDR1 is SQVTM and CDR2 ANQGSEA.